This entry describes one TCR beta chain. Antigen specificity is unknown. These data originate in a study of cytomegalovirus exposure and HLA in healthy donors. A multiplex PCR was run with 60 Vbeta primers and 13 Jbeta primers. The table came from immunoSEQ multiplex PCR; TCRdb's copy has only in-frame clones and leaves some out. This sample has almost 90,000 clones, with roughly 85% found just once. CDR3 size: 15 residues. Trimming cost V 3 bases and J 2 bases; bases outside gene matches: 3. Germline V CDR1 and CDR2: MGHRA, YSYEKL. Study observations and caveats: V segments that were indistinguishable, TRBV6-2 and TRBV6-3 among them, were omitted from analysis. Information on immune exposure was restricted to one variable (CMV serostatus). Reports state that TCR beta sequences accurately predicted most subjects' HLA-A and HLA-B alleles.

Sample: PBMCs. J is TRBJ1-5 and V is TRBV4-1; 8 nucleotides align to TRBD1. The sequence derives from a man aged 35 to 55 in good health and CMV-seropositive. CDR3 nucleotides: TGCGCCAGCAGCCAGGGACAGGCGGGCAATCAGCCCCAGCATTTT. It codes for CASSQGQAGNQPQHF.